These 20 T cell receptor beta chains came from one sample sequenced in a study of blood T cell repertoires in COVID-19. The data were produced by immunoSEQ multiplex PCR, yet TCRdb's version contains in-frame clones alone and is incomplete. The sample has some 88,000 clones, around nine tenths seen once; the top ten hold about 7.7%. The sample consisted of peripheral blood. The receptors originated from a man aged 60 to 75 with acute or convalescent COVID-19.

This chain connects TRBV24-1 to TRBJ2-3; D may be TRBD2 (6 bases). The CDR3 spans 15 residues. V shed 6 bases and J shed 3 bases, with 15 bases lying between them. Looked up from germline, CDR1 is KGHDR and CDR2 is SFDVKD. This chain's CDR3 is CATSSGGVGTDTQYF. The CDR3 region has the DNA TGTGCCACCAGTTCAGGAGGGGTCGGGACAGATACGCAGTATTTT.

In its sample, this clone was seen a few times. V usage is TRBV6-2 or TRBV6-3 and J usage is TRBJ2-3, with D hard to call. Germline CDR1 and CDR2: MNHEY and SVGEGT. The CDR3 runs to 15 residues. Deletions cut 4 bases from V and 0 bases from J, with 11 bases between. The CDR3 protein is CASSSYSSSTDTQYF. Here the CDR3 DNA reads TGTGCCAGCAGTTCCTACTCCTCTAGCACAGATACGCAGTATTTT.

The chain recombines TRBV30 with TRBJ1-1; D is undetermined. The germline gives CDR1 GTSNPN, CDR2 SVGIG (reference sequence). CDR3 length: 13 residues. With 0 bases removed from V and 4 bases from J, the gap between germline ends came to 9 bases. The CDR3 DNA sequence: TGTGCCTGGAGTGTACGTTTCGGCACTGAAGCTTTCTTT. Protein sequence: CAWSVRFGTEAFF.

V gene TRBV19 combines with J gene TRBJ1-5, with D tentatively TRBD1 (5 bases). Looked up from germline, CDR1 is LNHDA and CDR2 is SQIVND (reference sequence). The V and J ends lost 9 bases and 3 bases respectively, with 15 bases between them. The CDR3 runs 14 residues. CDR3 protein: CASNPTGTNQPQHF. In DNA, the CDR3 is TGTGCCAGCAACCCTACAGGTACCAATCAGCCCCAGCATTTT.

This clone was found once. CDR3 region: CASSVLAGEGADTQYF. The CDR3 DNA follows: TGTGCCAGCAGCGTTCTGGCGGGAGAAGGCGCAGATACGCAGTATTTT. This chain uses TRBV9 with TRBJ2-3, with TRBD2 matching 7 bases. The CDR3 has 16 residues. The trim removed 2 bases at V and 4 bases at J, leaving 10 bases unmatched. CDR1 is SGDLS, CDR2 YYNGEE, per germline.

The chain employs TRBV7-9 and TRBJ2-3, with D hard to call. The length of the CDR3 is 13 residues. With 4 bases removed from V and 0 bases from J, the gap between germline ends came to 5 bases. The germline V gene encodes CDR1 SEHNR and CDR2 FQNEAQ (reference sequence). The CDR3 DNA reads TGTGCCAGCAGCTCCGGTAGCACAGATACGCAGTATTTT. It codes for CASSSGSTDTQYF.

This chain joins TRBV5-6 and TRBJ1-2; 7 bases are shared with TRBD1. The V gene's germline CDR1 is SGHDT and CDR2 YYEEEE. Unmatched junction bases numbered 6, after V lost 0 bases and J lost 4 bases. There are 15 residues in the CDR3. The DNA of the CDR3 is TGTGCCAGCAGCTTGGGACAGGGAGAGGCCTATGGCTACACCTTC. As protein: CASSLGQGEAYGYTF.

The chain joins TRBV14 to TRBJ2-1; TRBD1 is a possible D gene (5 bases). Germline assignment: CDR1 SGHDN and CDR2 FVKESK. Between the trimmed V and J ends, which lost 0 bases and 10 bases, there was a span of 16 bases. CDR3 length: 15 amino acids. The CDR3 is CASSQDVQGTREQFF. In nucleotides, the CDR3 is TGTGCCAGCAGCCAAGATGTTCAGGGTACACGGGAGCAGTTCTTC.

The genes are TRBV6-2 or TRBV6-3 and TRBJ2-1, with 14 bases that match TRBD2. Germline values: CDR1 MNHEY, CDR2 SVGEGT. The CDR3 has 15 amino acids. V gave up 4 bases and J gave up 9 bases; unmatched junction bases: 5. The CDR3 bases are TGTGCCAGCAGTTTGACTAGCGGGAGGGCGGGTGAGCAGTTCTTC. This translates into CASSLTSGRAGEQFF.

CDR3 DNA: TGTGCCAGCAGTGCTAGCGGCTTCATGAACACTGAAGCTTTCTTT. Residues: CASSASGFMNTEAFF. The chain employs TRBV6-4 and TRBJ1-1; no clear D gene. Trimming pared 4 bases from V and 0 bases from J, leaving 12 bases between. CDR1 is MRHNA, CDR2 SNTAGT, per germline. The CDR3 is 15 residues long.

The V gene is TRBV19, the J gene TRBJ1-5; D perhaps matches TRBD1 (5 bases). This CDR3 spans 13 amino acids. The germline V gene has CDR1 LNHDA and CDR2 SQIVND (reference sequence). The ends were cut back, 4 bases at V and 7 bases at J, with 11 bases in the middle. CDR3 in amino acids: CASSSRVGQPQHF. The CDR3 coding sequence is TGTGCCAGTAGTAGCAGGGTTGGCCAGCCCCAGCATTTT.

The genes are TRBV20-1 and TRBJ1-5; D gene uncertain. CDR1 is DFQATT, CDR2 SNEGSKA, per germline (reference sequence). This CDR3 comprises 11 residues. V was cut by 0 bases and J by 11 bases, with 8 bases left in between. The CDR3 DNA follows: TGCAGTGCTAGAGAAACCGGGACCCAGCATTTT. This sequence encodes CSARETGTQHF.

The genes are TRBV29-1 and TRBJ1-1, with D unresolved. The CDR3 runs 11 residues. CDR1 and CDR2 (germline): SQVTM, ANQGSEA. V lost 5 bases and J 4 bases, leaving 8 bases between the germline ends. The CDR3 DNA reads TGCAGCGTTACAGAGGGCACTGAAGCTTTCTTT. Its translation: CSVTEGTEAFF.

This clone was recorded once. V gene TRBV7-9 combines with J gene TRBJ1-6, with D possibly being TRBD1 (6 bases). Between the trimmed V and J ends, which lost 4 bases and 7 bases, there was a span of 11 bases. The germline gives CDR1 SEHNR, CDR2 FQNEAQ (reference sequence). The CDR3 runs to 14 residues. The CDR3 here is CASSSDSTNSPLHF. CDR3 DNA: TGTGCCAGCAGCTCGGACAGTACCAATTCACCCCTCCACTTT.

The chain couples TRBV6-1 to TRBJ2-7, with TRBD1 matching over 8 bases. Per germline, CDR1 MNHNS and CDR2 SASEGT. The V segment lost 2 bases and the J segment 4 bases; nucleotides outside the gene matches: 4. CDR3 length: 14 residues. CDR3 in DNA: TGTGCCAGCAGTGAATCTTGGACAGGGTACGAGCAGTACTTC. It codes for CASSESWTGYEQYF.

This chain links TRBV18 with TRBJ2-3; D is perhaps TRBD2 (7 bases). From germline, CDR1 is KGHSH and CDR2 LQKENI. The germline V and J ends were trimmed by 6 bases and 8 bases, with 15 bases remaining between them. The CDR3 contains 13 residues. The CDR3 bases are TGTGCCAGCTCCCCTTCGGGGGGCGGTACGCAGTATTTT. Protein product: CASSPSGGGTQYF. Filled out from reference TRBV18 and TRBJ2-3, the complete variable domain reads NAGVMQNPRHLVRRRGQEARLRCSPMKGHSHVYWYRQLPEEGLKFMVYLQKENIIDESGMPKERFSAEFPKEGPSILRIQQVVRGDSAAYFCASSPSGGGTQYFGPGTRLTVL.

The gene calls are TRBV5-5 and TRBJ1-6; TRBD1 is a possible D gene (5 bases). Germline CDR1 reads SGHKS; CDR2 reads YYEKEE (reference sequence). The CDR3 runs 17 residues. V gave up 0 bases and J gave up 9 bases, with 19 bases separating them. DNA for the CDR3: TGTGCCAGCAGCTTGGAATTTGCGGGGACGGGATTTTCACCCCTCCACTTT. Translated: CASSLEFAGTGFSPLHF. The full variable domain, completed using reference TRBV5-5 and TRBJ1-6, is DAGVTQSPTHLIKTRGQQVTLRCSPISGHKSVSWYQQVLGQGPQFIFQYYEKEERGRGNFPDRFSARQFPNYSSELNVNALLLGDSALYLCASSLEFAGTGFSPLHFGNGTRLTVT.

The chain joins TRBV5-4 to TRBJ2-7; D is possibly TRBD2 (5 bases). This CDR3 is 13 amino acids long. Germline V gives CDR1 SGHNT, CDR2 YYREEE (reference sequence). V was pared by 9 bases and J by 5 bases, with 18 bases between. The CDR3 coding sequence is TGTGCCACCCAGGTCCTAGCAAAAGACGAGCAGTACTTC. As protein: CATQVLAKDEQYF.

This chain links TRBV15 with TRBJ1-4; 8 nucleotides match TRBD1. Losses at the gene ends were 2 bases for V and 8 bases for J; bases not matched to a gene: 10. This CDR3 contains 16 residues. Germline-derived CDR1 and CDR2 are LNHNV and YYDKDF (reference sequence). The CDR3 is CATSRSRQGLREKLFF. Written as DNA, the CDR3 is TGTGCCACCAGCAGATCCCGACAGGGGCTAAGGGAAAAACTGTTTTTT.

This clone was recorded a few times. The V and J genes are TRBV5-4 and TRBJ2-1, with 8 bases lining up with TRBD2. The CDR3 covers 14 residues. V lost 0 bases to trimming and J lost 7 bases; unmatched junction nucleotides: 3. The germline V gene has CDR1 SGHNT and CDR2 YYREEE (reference sequence). The CDR3: CASSLAGGGNEQFF. CDR3 nucleotide sequence: TGTGCCAGCAGCTTGGCGGGAGGGGGAAATGAGCAGTTCTTC.